Listed below are T cell receptor beta chains from one sample, sequenced in a study of cytomegalovirus exposure and HLA in healthy donors. Data came from immunoSEQ multiplex PCR; TCRdb stores just in-frame clones and leaves some out. This listing includes approximately 140,000 clones. Sequencing used PBMCs. The receptors here all came from a woman younger than 30 in good health and CMV-seronegative. CDR3s include the opening cysteine and the closing phenylalanine or tryptophan. The D gene is left open where the match is weak.

J	V	D	CDR3	DNA
TRBJ1-3	TRBV5-6	TRBD1	CASSSRQGVYTIYF	TGTGCCAGCAGCTCACGACAGGGGGTGTACACCATATATTTT
TRBJ2-5	TRBV9	-	CASSVGSTGLQETQYF	TGTGCCAGCAGCGTAGGCTCCACAGGACTACAAGAGACCCAGTACTTC
TRBJ2-1	TRBV4-2	TRBD2	CASSHPSGGSNEQFF	TGTGCCAGCAGCCATCCTAGCGGGGGAAGCAATGAGCAGTTCTTC
TRBJ2-1	TRBV7-2	TRBD2	CASNPGLADNEQFF	TGTGCCAGCAACCCGGGACTAGCGGACAATGAGCAGTTCTTC
TRBJ2-5	TRBV5-6	-	CASSIRTHPRGETQYF	TGTGCCAGCAGCATACGGACCCACCCCAGGGGAGAGACCCAGTACTTC
TRBJ1-1	TRBV2	TRBD1	CASSQRQGDTEAFF	TGTGCCAGCAGTCAGAGACAGGGTGACACTGAAGCTTTCTTT
TRBJ1-1	TRBV9	-	CASSVGTGLNTEAFF	TGTGCCAGCAGCGTAGGCACAGGCCTGAACACTGAAGCTTTCTTT
TRBJ2-3	TRBV6-1	TRBD2	CASTGGRDTDTQYF	TGTGCCAGCACCGGCGGGAGGGACACAGATACGCAGTATTTT
TRBJ2-2	TRBV27	TRBD2	CASSLFGGLAGAGELFF	TGTGCCAGCAGTTTATTTGGGGGACTAGCGGGAGCCGGGGAGCTGTTTTTT
TRBJ2-7	TRBV14	TRBD2	CASSPGTSGRARGRSYEQYF	TGTGCCAGCAGCCCCGGGACTAGCGGGAGGGCGCGGGGTCGGTCCTACGAGCAGTACTTC
TRBJ2-3	TRBV19	TRBD1	CASNEVGQGTDTQYF	TGTGCCAGTAATGAGGTGGGACAGGGGACAGATACGCAGTATTTT
TRBJ2-7	TRBV29-1	-	CSVATGTYEQYF	TGCAGCGTTGCGACAGGTACCTACGAGCAGTACTTC
TRBJ1-1	TRBV7-9	-	CASTRAGLDTEAFF	TGTGCCAGCACCCGGGCAGGGCTCGACACTGAAGCTTTCTTT
TRBJ2-5	TRBV10-1	-	CASSPGSGSFGQETQYF	TGCGCCAGCTCCCCGGGGTCGGGTAGTTTTGGTCAAGAGACCCAGTACTTC